This T cell receptor (beta chain) was sequenced for a study of OX40 agonist ivuxolimab in advanced cancers. General observations from the study: At 0.1 to 3.0 mg/kg, CD4+ and CD8+ blood T cells expanded clonally by week 6.

A single count supports this clone. Its antigen is not identified. Sequencing was performed with immunoSEQ multiplex PCR; in TCRdb, only in-frame clones are kept and a portion is missing. This table has approximately 70,000 clones, about 93% appearing once. Blood specimens came from baseline, cycle 4 day 1, and cycle 7 day 1. The sequence was collected from an adult with an advanced solid tumor such as melanoma, head and neck, liver or kidney cancer. The sample was CD4+ or CD8+ T cells sorted from blood, taken in a trial of the OX40 agonist ivuxolimab.

This CDR3 is CASSLAASYNEQFF. The CDR3 DNA is TGCGCCAGCAGCCTAGCGGCTTCCTACAATGAGCAGTTCTTC. The chain joins TRBV4-1 to TRBJ2-1; tentative D call: TRBD2 (6 bases). CDR1 is MGHRA, CDR2 YSYEKL, per germline. CDR3 length: 14 residues. V lost 4 bases and J lost 1, with 8 bases in between.